This TCR beta chain was sequenced in a study of blood T cell repertoires in COVID-19. The CDR3 contains 14 residues. The germline V gene encodes CDR1 SGHTA and CDR2 FQGNSA. The V end was cut by 5 bases, the J end by 2 bases, with 12 bases between. Here immunoSEQ multiplex PCR was the method, and the copy in TCRdb shows in-frame clones only, minus some. This table holds about 110,000 clones, about 70% found once. The clonotype originates from a woman aged 55-69 years with acute or convalescent COVID-19. The chain has TRBV7-2 and TRBJ2-5; a possible D gene is TRBD1 (5 bases). The sequencing input was peripheral blood. The CDR3 DNA reads as TGTGCCAGCAGCCCCGACAGAAGTCAAGAGACCCAGTACTTC. Its translation: CASSPDRSQETQYF. Variable domain in full (rest from reference TRBV7-2 and TRBJ2-5): GAGVSQSPSNKVTEKGKDVELRCDPISGHTALYWYRQSLGQGLEFLIYFQGNSAPDKSGLPSDRFSAERTGGSVSTLTIQRTQQEDSAVYLCASSPDRSQETQYFGPGTRLLVL.